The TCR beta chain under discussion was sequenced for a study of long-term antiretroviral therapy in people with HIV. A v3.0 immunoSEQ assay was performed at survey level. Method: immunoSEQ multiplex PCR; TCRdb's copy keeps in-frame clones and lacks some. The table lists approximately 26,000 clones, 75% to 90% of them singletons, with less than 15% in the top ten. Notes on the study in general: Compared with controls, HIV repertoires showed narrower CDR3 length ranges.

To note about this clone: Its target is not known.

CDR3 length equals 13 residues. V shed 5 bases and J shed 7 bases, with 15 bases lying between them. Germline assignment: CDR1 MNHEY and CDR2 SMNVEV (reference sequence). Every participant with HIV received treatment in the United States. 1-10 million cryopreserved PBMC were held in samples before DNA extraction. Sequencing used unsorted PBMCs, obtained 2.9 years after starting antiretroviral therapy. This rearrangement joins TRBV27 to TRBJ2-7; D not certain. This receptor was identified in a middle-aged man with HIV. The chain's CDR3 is CASSLIPPREQYF. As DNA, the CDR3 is TGTGCCAGCAGTCTCATCCCGCCCCGGGAGCAGTACTTC.